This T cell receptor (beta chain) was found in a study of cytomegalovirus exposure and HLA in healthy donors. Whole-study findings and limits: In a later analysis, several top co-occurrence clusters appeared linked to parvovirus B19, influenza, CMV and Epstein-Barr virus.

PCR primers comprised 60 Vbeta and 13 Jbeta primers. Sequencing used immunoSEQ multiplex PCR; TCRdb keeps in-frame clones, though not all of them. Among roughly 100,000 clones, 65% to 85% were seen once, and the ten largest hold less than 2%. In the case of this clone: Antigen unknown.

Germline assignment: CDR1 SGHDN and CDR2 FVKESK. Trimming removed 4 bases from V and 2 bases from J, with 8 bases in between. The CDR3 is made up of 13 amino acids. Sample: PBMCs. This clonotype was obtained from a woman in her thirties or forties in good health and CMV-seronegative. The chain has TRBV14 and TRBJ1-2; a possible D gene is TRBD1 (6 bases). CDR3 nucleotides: TGTGCCAGCAGCCTAGGACAGAACTATGGCTACACCTTC. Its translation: CASSLGQNYGYTF.